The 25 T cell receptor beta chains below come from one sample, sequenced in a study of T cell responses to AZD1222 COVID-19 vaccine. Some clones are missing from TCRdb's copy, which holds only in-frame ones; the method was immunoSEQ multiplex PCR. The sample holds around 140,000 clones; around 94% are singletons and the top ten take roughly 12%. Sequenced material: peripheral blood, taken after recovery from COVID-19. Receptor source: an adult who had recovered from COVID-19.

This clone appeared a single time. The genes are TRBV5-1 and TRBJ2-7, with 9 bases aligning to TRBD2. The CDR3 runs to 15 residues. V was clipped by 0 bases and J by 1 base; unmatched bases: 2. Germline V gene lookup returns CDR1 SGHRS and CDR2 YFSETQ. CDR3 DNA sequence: TGCGCCAGCAGCTTGGTTCTAGCGGGGTCCTACGAGCAGTACTTC. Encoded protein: CASSLVLAGSYEQYF.

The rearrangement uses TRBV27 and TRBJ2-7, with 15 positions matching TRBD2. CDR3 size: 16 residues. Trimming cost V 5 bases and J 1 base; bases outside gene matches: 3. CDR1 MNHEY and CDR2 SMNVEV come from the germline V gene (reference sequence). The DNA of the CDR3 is TGTGCCAGCAGTCCCGGACTAGCGGGAGGGTCCTACGAGCAGTACTTC. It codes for CASSPGLAGGSYEQYF.

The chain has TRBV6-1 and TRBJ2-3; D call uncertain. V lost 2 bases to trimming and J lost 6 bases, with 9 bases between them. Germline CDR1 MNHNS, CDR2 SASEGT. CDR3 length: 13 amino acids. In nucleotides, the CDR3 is TGTGCCAGCAGTGAACACGGTCCGGATACGCAGTATTTT. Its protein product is CASSEHGPDTQYF.

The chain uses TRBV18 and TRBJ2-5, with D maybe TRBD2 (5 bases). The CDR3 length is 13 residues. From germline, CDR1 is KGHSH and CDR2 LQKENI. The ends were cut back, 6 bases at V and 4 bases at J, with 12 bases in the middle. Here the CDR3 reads CASSPARGETQYF. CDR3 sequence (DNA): TGTGCCAGCTCCCCCGCCCGGGGAGAGACCCAGTACTTC. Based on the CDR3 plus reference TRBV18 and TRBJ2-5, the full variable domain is NAGVMQNPRHLVRRRGQEARLRCSPMKGHSHVYWYRQLPEEGLKFMVYLQKENIIDESGMPKERFSAEFPKEGPSILRIQQVVRGDSAAYFCASSPARGETQYFGPGTRLLVL.

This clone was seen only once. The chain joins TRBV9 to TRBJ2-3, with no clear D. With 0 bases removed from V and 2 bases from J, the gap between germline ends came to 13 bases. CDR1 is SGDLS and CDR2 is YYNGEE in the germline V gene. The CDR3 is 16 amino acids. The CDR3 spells CASSVGRPLNTDTQYF. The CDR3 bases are TGTGCCAGCAGCGTAGGGCGACCGCTAAACACAGATACGCAGTATTTT.

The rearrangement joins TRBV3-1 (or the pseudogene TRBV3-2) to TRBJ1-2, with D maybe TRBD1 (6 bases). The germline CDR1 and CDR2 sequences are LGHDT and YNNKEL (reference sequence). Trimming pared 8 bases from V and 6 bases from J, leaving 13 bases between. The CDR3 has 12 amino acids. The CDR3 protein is CASGGDIDGYTF. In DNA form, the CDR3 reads TGTGCCAGCGGGGGGGACATAGATGGCTACACCTTC.

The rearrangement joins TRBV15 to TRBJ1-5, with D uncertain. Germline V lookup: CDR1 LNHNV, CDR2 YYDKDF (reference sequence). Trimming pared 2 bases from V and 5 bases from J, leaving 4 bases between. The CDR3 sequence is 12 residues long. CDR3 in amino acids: CATSRLDQPQHF. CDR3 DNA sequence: TGTGCCACCAGCAGACTCGATCAGCCCCAGCATTTT.

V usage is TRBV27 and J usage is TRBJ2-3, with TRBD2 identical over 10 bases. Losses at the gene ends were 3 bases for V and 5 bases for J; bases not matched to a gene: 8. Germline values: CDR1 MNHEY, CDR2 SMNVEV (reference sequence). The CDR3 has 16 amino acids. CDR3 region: CASSFRSGRAGDTQYF. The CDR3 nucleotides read TGTGCCAGCAGTTTCCGCAGCGGGAGGGCCGGAGATACGCAGTATTTT.

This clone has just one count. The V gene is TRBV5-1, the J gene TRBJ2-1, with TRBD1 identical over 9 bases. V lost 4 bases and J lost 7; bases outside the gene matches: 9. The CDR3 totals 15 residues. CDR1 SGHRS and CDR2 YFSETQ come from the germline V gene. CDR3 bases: TGCGCCAGCAGCCGTTGGCGGGGACAGGGAAATGAGCAGTTCTTC. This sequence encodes CASSRWRGQGNEQFF.

The CDR3 sequence: CANSRDTDTQYF. CDR3 coding DNA: TGTGCCAACTCGAGGGATACAGATACGCAGTATTTT. The chain uses TRBV7-9 and TRBJ2-3, with a possible D match to TRBD2 (5 bases). Germline CDR1 is SEHNR and CDR2 is FQNEAQ (reference sequence). This CDR3 has 12 amino acids. Between the trimmed V and J ends, which lost 10 bases and 3 bases, there was a span of 11 bases.

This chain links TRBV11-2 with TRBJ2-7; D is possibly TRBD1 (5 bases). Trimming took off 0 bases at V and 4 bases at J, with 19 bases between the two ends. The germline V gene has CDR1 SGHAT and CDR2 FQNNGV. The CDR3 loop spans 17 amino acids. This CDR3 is CASSLDRGWSSGYEQYF. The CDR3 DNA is TGTGCCAGCAGCTTAGATAGGGGTTGGTCCTCGGGTTACGAGCAGTACTTC.

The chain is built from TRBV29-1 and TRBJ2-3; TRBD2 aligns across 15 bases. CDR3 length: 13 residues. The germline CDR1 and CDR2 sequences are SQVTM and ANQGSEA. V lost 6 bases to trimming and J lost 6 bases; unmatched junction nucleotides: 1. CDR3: CSVGLAGGDTQYF. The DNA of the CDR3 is TGCAGCGTGGGACTAGCGGGAGGCGATACGCAGTATTTT.

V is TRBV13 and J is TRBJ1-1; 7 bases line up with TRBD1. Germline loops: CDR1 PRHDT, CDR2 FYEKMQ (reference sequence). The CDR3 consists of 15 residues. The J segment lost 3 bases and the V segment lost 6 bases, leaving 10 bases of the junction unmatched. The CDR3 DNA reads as TGTGCCAGCAGGTTACGCCGGGACAGCTACACTGAAGCTTTCTTT. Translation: CASRLRRDSYTEAFF.

CDR3 DNA sequence: TGTGCCAGCAGCTTCGGGCCTAACACTGAAGCTTTCTTT. As protein: CASSFGPNTEAFF. The J gene is TRBJ1-1, the V gene TRBV7-3; D not resolved. The V gene lost 3 bases and the J gene lost 2 bases, with 7 bases spanning the gap. CDR1 and CDR2 (germline): SGHTA, FQGTGA. CDR3 size: 13 residues. The full variable domain, rest sourced from reference TRBV7-3 and TRBJ1-1, is GAGVSQTPSNKVTEKGKYVELRCDPISGHTALYWYRQSLGQGPEFLIYFQGTGAADDSGLPNDRFFAVRPEGSVSTLKIQRTERGDSAVYLCASSFGPNTEAFFGQGTRLTVV.

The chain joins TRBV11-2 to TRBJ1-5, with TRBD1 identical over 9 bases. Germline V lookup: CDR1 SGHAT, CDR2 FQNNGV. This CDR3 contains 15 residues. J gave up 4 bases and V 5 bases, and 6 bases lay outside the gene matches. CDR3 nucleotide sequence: TGTGCCAGCAGCCTGGGGACAGGGCAAAATCAGCCCCAGCATTTT. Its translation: CASSLGTGQNQPQHF.

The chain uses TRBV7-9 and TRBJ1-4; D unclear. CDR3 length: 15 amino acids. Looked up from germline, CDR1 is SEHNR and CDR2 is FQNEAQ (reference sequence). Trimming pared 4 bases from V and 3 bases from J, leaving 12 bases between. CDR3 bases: TGTGCCAGCAGCTCCCCACTGGTTCCTAATGAAAAACTGTTTTTT. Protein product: CASSSPLVPNEKLFF.

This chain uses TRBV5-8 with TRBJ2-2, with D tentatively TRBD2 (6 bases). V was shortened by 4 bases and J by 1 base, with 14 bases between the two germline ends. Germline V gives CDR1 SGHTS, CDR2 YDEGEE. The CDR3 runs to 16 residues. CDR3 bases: TGTGCCAGCAGCAAAAAAGGGACTCTGAACACCGGGGAGCTGTTTTTT. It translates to CASSKKGTLNTGELFF.

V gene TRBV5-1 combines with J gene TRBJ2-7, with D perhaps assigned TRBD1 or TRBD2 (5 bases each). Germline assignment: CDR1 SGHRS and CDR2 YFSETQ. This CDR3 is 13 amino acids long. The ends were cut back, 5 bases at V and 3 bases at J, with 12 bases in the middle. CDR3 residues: CASRPGAGYEQYF. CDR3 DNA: TGCGCCAGCAGACCCGGGGCGGGCTACGAGCAGTACTTC.

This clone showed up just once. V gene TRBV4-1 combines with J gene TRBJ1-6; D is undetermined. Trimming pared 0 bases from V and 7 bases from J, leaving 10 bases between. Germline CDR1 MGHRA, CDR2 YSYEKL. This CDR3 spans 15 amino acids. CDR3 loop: CASSQDGQLNSPLHF. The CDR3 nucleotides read TGCGCCAGCAGCCAAGATGGTCAGTTAAATTCACCCCTCCACTTT.

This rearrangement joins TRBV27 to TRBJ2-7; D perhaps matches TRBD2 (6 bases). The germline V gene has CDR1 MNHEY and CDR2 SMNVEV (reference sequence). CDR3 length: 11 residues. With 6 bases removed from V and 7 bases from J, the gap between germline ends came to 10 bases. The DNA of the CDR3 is TGTGCCAGCAGACTTCGGGGGGAGCAGTACTTC. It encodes CASRLRGEQYF.

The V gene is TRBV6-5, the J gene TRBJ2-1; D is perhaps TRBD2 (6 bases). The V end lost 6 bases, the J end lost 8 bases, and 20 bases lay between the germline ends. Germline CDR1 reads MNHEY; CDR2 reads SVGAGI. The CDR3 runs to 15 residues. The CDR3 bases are TGTGCCAGCAGCGATCTAGCGCGAGCGGATGATGAGCAGTTCTTC. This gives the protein CASSDLARADDEQFF.

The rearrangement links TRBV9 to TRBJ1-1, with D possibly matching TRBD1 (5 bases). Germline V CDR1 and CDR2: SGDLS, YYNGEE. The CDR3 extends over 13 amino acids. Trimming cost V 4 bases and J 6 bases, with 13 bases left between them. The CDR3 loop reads CASSRRGGAEAFF. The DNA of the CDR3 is TGTGCCAGCAGCCGACGGGGGGGAGCTGAAGCTTTCTTT.

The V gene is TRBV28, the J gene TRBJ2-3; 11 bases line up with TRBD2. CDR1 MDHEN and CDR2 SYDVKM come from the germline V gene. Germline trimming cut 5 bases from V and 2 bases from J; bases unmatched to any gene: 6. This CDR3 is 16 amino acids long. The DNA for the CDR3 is TGTGCCAGCAGTCGCCGACTAGCGGGACACACAGATACGCAGTATTTT. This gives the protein CASSRRLAGHTDTQYF.

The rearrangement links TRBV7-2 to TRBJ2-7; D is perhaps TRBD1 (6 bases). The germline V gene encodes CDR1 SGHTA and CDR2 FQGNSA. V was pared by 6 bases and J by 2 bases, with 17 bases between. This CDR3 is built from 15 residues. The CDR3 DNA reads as TGTGCCAGCAGTCTAACCAGGGGTGCACCCTACGAGCAGTACTTC. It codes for CASSLTRGAPYEQYF.

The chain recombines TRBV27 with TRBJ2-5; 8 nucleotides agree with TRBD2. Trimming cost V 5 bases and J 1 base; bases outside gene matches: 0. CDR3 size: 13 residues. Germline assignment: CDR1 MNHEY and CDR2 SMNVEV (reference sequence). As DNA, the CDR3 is TGTGCCAGCAGTGGACTAGCCCAAGAGACCCAGTACTTC. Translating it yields CASSGLAQETQYF.